This T cell receptor beta chain was recovered during a study of blood T cell repertoires in COVID-19. Study context: The origin of the acute and convalescent COVID-19 samples was the United States, Italy and Spain. PBMCs, B-cell-depleted T cells, or T cells provided the cDNA or gDNA that made up the material.

The CDR3 totals 14 residues. Germline loops: CDR1 MNHEY, CDR2 SMNVEV (reference sequence). Between the trimmed V and J ends, which lost 2 bases and 2 bases, there was a span of 6 bases. Authors' processing steps: Estimation of nucleated cell counts relied on the amplification of reference gene primers. The assay was immunoSEQ multiplex PCR, and TCRdb's table has in-frame clones only and misses some. The DNA was the basis for D and trimming; V, J and clone size are from that table. The data show 250,000 to 300,000 clones, roughly nine tenths seen once. In the case of this clone: Other DNA sequences from this sample encode an identical CDR3 as well.

This clonotype was obtained from a woman aged 25 to 39 with COVID-19, enrolled during active disease. The sample consisted of peripheral blood. The rearrangement joins TRBV27 to TRBJ1-4; D gene uncertain. The chain's CDR3 is CASSLIATNEKLFF. Written as DNA, the CDR3 is TGTGCCAGCAGTTTAATAGCGACTAATGAAAAACTGTTTTTT.